This TCR beta chain emerged from a study of shared clonotypes between healthy human individuals. The CDR3 has 14 amino acids. Trimming removed 3 bases at V and 4 bases at J, with 13 bases between. Germline CDR1 is SGHRS and CDR2 is YFSETQ. The table came from immunoSEQ multiplex PCR; TCRdb's copy has only in-frame clones and leaves some out. The table shows more than 1 million clones, with 78% occurring only once. From CD4+ cells came CD45RA+ naive and CD45RA-negative memory subsets. This TCR was sampled from a young man in good health. Some clones in this sample may be carry-over from other donors' samples. Sequencing used memory CD4+ T cells from PBMCs. Subset described: CD45RA-negative fraction. J is TRBJ1-2 and V is TRBV5-1; possible D gene TRBD1, 5 bases. The DNA of the CDR3 is TGCGCCAGCAGCTGGGAACCAGGGTCCTATGGCTACACCTTC. The encoded protein is CASSWEPGSYGYTF.